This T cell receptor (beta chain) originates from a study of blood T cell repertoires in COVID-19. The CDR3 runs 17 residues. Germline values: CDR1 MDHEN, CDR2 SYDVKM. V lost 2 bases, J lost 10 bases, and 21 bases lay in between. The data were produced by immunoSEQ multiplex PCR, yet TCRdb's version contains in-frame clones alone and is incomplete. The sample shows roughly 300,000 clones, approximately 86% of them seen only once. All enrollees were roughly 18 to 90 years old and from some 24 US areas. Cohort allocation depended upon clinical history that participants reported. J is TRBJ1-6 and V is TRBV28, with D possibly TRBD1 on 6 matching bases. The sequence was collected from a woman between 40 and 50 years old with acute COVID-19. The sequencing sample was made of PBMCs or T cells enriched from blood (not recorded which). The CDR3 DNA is TGTGCCAGCAGTTTAAGGCAGGGGTCCCGATGGGGGTCACCCCTCCACTTT. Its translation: CASSLRQGSRWGSPLHF.